Following are 11 T cell receptor beta chains from one sample sequenced in a study of vaccination effects on CD4 cells after COVID-19. This table comes from immunoSEQ multiplex PCR, and its TCRdb copy is limited to in-frame clones, with some not included. The profile covers 41,000 or so clones, with approximately 80% appearing a single time and 2.5% to 3.5% taken by the ten largest. Antigen-specific CD4+ T cells were first expanded with viral peptide pools by the ViraFEST assay and only then sequenced. Culturing for 10 to 11 days preceded CD4+ T cell isolation. Neither prior SARS-CoV-2 infection nor positive nucleocapsid antibodies were present in the vaccine recipients. These TCRs are of unknown antigen specificity. The sample was CD4+ T cells from PBMCs cultured with HCoV-NL63 spike peptides, taken before COVID-19 vaccination. The source is a human donor who received a COVID-19 vaccine.

The genes are TRBV7-2 and TRBJ2-5, with 12 bases aligning to TRBD1. Unmatched junction bases numbered 8, after V lost 4 bases and J lost 5 bases. The CDR3 runs to 16 residues. CDR1 is SGHTA, CDR2 FQGNSA, per germline. The CDR3: CASSSHRDRGRETQYF. For the CDR3, the DNA is TGTGCCAGCAGCTCCCACCGGGACAGGGGGCGGGAGACCCAGTACTTC.

The rearrangement links TRBV28 to TRBJ2-6; possible D gene TRBD1, 6 bases. Between the trimmed V and J ends, which lost 4 bases and 4 bases, there was a span of 20 bases. The CDR3 consists of 18 residues. Germline V gives CDR1 MDHEN, CDR2 SYDVKM. In DNA form, the CDR3 reads TGTGCCAGCAGTTGGACAGCTCGTCGGTTCGACGGGGCCAACGTCCTGACTTTC. The encoded protein is CASSWTARRFDGANVLTF.

This chain joins TRBV12-5 and TRBJ2-7; perhaps TRBD2 as D (5 bases). The germline V gene encodes CDR1 LGHNT and CDR2 FRNRAP. The CDR3 spans 13 residues. With 4 bases removed from V and 3 bases from J, the gap between germline ends came to 10 bases. The CDR3 protein is CASGSSGIYEQYV. CDR3 DNA sequence: TGTGCTAGTGGTTCCTCGGGGATCTACGAGCAGTACGTC.

This clone was detected a few times. The junction and the germline gene differ at one end; a read error may be behind it. The V gene is TRBV9, the J gene TRBJ1-5; maybe TRBD1 (6 bases). Germline lookup yields CDR1 SGDLS and CDR2 YYNGEE. CDR3 length equals 16 residues. The CDR3 sequence is CASSGKGQGKFGQHAF. DNA of the CDR3: TGTGCCAGCAGCGGAAAGGGGCAGGGGAAGTTCGGACAGCATGCTTTT.

The chain recombines TRBV3-1 (or the pseudogene TRBV3-2) with TRBJ1-3, with 7 bases that match TRBD1. V trimming: 10 bases; J trimming: 0 bases; junction bases outside the gene matches: 3. Germline CDR1 and CDR2: LGHDT and YNNKEL (reference sequence). This CDR3 has 13 residues. The CDR3 sequence is CATQGNSGNTIYF. The CDR3 DNA reads as TGTGCCACACAGGGGAACTCTGGAAACACCATATATTTT.

The chain employs TRBV27 and TRBJ2-3, with 7 nucleotides matching TRBD2. The CDR3 contains 15 residues. The germline V gene encodes CDR1 MNHEY and CDR2 SMNVEV (reference sequence). V shed 5 bases, J shed 0 bases, and the junction held 5 bases outside the gene matches. CDR3 in amino acids: CASSPAGSSTDTQYF. CDR3 nucleotides: TGTGCCAGCAGTCCAGCGGGGTCTAGCACAGATACGCAGTATTTT.

This chain joins TRBV2 and TRBJ2-5; possible D gene TRBD2, 6 bases. V was cut by 1 base and J by 0 bases, with 9 bases left in between. The germline gives CDR1 SNHLY, CDR2 FYNNEI. The CDR3 has 15 residues. The CDR3 is CASSEGRGNQETQYF. CDR3 nucleotide sequence: TGTGCCAGCAGTGAAGGTCGGGGGAACCAAGAGACCCAGTACTTC.

The chain employs TRBV6-5 and TRBJ2-5; D is possibly TRBD1 (6 bases). Germline lookup yields CDR1 MNHEY and CDR2 SVGAGI. This CDR3 has 13 residues. The germline V and J ends were trimmed by 6 bases and 4 bases, with 12 bases remaining between them. CDR3 residues: CASSIQGSETQYF. CDR3 nucleotide sequence: TGTGCCAGCAGCATACAGGGCTCAGAGACCCAGTACTTC.

The genes are TRBV4-3 and TRBJ1-6; tentatively, D is TRBD1 (6 bases). This CDR3 comprises 15 residues. V was pared by 1 base and J by 2 bases, with 6 bases between. The V gene's germline CDR1 is LGHNA and CDR2 YSLEER. CDR3 in DNA: TGCGCCAGCAGCCAAGGGACAGCCTATAATTCACCCCTCCACTTT. Translation gives CASSQGTAYNSPLHF.

V gene TRBV11-2 combines with J gene TRBJ1-3, with 7 bases matching TRBD1. Germline CDR1 is SGHAT and CDR2 is FQNNGV. With 1 base clipped from V and 0 bases from J, the junction kept 12 bases outside the gene matches. The CDR3 extends over 19 amino acids. CDR3 sequence: CASSLAGTAGSRSGNTIYF. Here the CDR3 DNA reads TGTGCCAGCAGCTTAGCCGGGACAGCAGGGTCCCGCTCTGGAAACACCATATATTTT.

The chain carries TRBV7-8 and TRBJ1-2; D is unclear. The germline V gene has CDR1 SGHVS and CDR2 FQNEAQ. CDR3 size: 13 residues. V lost 7 bases, J lost 8 bases, and 17 bases lay in between. The CDR3 region is CASTDIRQNGYTF. The DNA of the CDR3 is TGTGCCAGCACGGATATAAGACAAAACGGCTACACCTTC. Drawing the rest from reference TRBV7-8 and TRBJ1-2, the complete variable domain is GAGVSQSPRYKVAKRGQDVALRCDPISGHVSLFWYQQALGQGPEFLTYFQNEAQLDKSGLPSDRFFAERPEGSVSTLKIQRTQQEDSAVYLCASTDIRQNGYTFGSGTRLTVV.